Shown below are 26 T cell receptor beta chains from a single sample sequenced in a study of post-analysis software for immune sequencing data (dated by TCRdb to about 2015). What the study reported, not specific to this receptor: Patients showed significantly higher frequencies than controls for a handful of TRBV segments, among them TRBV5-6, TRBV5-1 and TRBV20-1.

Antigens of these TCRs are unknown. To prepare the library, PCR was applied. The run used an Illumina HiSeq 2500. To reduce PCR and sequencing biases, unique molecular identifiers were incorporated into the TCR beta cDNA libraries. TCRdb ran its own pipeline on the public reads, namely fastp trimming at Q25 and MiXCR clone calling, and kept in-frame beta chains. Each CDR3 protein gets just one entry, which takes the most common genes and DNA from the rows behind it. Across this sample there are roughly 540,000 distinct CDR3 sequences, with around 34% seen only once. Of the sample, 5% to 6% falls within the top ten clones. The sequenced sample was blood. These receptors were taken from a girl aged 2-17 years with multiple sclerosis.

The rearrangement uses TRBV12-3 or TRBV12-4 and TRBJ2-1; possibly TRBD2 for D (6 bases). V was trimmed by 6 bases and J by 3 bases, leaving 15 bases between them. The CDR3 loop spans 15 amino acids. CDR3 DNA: TGTGCCAGCAGCCCTCGGAGGGATAGCTACAATGAGCAGTTCTTC. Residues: CASSPRRDSYNEQFF.

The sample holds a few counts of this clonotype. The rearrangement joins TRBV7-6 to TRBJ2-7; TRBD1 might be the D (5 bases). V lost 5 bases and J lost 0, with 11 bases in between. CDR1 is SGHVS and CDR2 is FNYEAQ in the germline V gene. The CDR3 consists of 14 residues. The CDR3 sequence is CASSRDSFSYEQYF. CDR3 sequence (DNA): TGTGCCAGCAGCCGTGACAGTTTCTCCTACGAGCAGTACTTC.

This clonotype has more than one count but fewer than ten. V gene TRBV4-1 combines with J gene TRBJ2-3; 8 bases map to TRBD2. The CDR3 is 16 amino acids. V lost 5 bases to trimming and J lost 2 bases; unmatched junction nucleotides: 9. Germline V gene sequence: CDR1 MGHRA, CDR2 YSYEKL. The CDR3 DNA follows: TGCGCCAGCAGCACCTGGTCTAGCGGGTCCACAGATACGCAGTATTTT. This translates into CASSTWSSGSTDTQYF.

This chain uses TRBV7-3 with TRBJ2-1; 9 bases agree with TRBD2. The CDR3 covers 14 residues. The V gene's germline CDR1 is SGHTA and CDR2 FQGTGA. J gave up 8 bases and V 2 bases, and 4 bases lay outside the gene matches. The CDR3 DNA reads TGTGCCAGCAGCTTAGCGGGGGGGCCCTATGAGCAGTTCTTC. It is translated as CASSLAGGPYEQFF.

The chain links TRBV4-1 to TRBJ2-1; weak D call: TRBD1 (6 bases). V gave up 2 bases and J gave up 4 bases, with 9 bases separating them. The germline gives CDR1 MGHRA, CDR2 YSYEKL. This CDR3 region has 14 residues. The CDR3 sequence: CASSQPGTYNEQFF. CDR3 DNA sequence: TGCGCCAGCAGCCAACCGGGGACATACAATGAGCAGTTCTTC.

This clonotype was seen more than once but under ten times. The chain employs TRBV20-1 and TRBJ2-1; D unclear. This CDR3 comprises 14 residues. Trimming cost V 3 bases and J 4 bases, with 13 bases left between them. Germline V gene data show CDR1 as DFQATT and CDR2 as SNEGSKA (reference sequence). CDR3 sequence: CSARQVSAYNEQFF. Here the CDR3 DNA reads TGCAGTGCTAGGCAGGTTTCGGCATACAATGAGCAGTTCTTC.

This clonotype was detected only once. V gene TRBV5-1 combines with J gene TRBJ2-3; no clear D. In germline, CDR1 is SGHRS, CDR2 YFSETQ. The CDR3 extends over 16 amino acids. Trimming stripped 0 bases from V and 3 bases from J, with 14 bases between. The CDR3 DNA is TGCGCCAGCAGCTTGGATGGCGGCCTCGGGACAGATACGCAGTATTTT. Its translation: CASSLDGGLGTDTQYF.

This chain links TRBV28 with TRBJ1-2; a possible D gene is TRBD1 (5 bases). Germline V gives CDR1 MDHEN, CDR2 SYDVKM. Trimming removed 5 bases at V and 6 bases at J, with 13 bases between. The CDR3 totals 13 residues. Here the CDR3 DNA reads TGTGCCAGCAGTCCCTCAGGGTTTAATGGCTACACCTTC. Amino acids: CASSPSGFNGYTF.

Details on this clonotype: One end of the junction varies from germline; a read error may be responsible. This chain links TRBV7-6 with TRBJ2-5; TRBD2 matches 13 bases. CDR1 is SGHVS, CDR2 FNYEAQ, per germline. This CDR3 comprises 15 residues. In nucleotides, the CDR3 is TGTGCCAGCAGCCAGGGGACTAGCGGGGAAGAGACCCGGTACTTC. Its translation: CASSQGTSGEETRYF.

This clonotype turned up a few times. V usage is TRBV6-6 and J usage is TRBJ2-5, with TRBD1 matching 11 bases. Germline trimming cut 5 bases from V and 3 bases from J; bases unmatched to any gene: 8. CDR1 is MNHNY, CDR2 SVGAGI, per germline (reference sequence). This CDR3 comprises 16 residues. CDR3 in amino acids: CASSQPGQGVEETQYF. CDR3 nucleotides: TGTGCCAGCAGTCAACCGGGACAGGGGGTTGAAGAGACCCAGTACTTC.

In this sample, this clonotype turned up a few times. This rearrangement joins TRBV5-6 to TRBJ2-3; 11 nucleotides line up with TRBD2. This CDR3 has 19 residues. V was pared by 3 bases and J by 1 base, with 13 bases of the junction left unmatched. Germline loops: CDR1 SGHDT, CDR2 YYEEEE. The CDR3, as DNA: TGTGCCAGCAGCTCACCGGGACTAGCGGCCCCTGTGGGCACAGATACGCAGTATTTT. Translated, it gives CASSSPGLAAPVGTDTQYF.

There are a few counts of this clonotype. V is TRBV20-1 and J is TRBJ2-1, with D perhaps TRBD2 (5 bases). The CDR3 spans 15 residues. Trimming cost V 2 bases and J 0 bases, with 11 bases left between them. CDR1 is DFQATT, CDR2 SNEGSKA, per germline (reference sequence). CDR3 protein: CSARKPGSSYNEQFF. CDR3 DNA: TGCAGTGCTAGAAAGCCGGGGAGCTCCTACAATGAGCAGTTCTTC.

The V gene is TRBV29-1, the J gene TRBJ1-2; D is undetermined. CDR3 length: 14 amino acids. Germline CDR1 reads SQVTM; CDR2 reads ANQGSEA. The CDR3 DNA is TGCATCGTAGGTGGAGGCGTACTTAACTATGGCTACACCTTC. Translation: CIVGGGVLNYGYTF.

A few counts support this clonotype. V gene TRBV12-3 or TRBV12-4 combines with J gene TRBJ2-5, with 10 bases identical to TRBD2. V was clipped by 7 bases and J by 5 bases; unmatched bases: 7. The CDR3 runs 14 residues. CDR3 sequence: CASTLAGGRETQYF. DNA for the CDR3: TGTGCCAGCACCTTAGCGGGGGGCCGGGAGACCCAGTACTTC.

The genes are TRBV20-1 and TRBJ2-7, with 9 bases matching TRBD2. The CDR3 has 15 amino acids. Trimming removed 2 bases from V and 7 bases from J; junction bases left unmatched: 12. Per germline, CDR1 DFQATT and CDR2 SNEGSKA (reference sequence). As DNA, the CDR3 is TGCAGTGCTAGAACCGGGACTAGCCCCAACAATGAGCAGTACTTC. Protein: CSARTGTSPNNEQYF.

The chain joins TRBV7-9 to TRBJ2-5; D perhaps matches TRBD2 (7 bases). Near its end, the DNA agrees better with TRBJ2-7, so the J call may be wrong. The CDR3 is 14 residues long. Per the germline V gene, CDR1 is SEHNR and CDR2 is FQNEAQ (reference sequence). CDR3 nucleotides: TGTGCCAGCAGCTGGGGGGGCCTAGCCTACGAGCAGTACTTC. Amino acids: CASSWGGLAYEQYF.

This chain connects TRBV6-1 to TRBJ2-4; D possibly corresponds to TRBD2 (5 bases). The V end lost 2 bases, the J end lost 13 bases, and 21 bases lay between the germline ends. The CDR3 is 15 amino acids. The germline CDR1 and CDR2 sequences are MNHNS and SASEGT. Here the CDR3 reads CASSELDPLAGEQYF. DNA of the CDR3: TGTGCCAGCAGTGAACTCGACCCCCTAGCTGGGGAGCAGTACTTC.

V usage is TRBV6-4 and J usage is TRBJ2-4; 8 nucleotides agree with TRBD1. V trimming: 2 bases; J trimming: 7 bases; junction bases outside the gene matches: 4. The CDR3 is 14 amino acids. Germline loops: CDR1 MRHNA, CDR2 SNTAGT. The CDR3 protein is CASSDGNRGNIQYF. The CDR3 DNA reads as TGTGCCAGCAGTGACGGGAACAGGGGGAACATTCAGTACTTC.

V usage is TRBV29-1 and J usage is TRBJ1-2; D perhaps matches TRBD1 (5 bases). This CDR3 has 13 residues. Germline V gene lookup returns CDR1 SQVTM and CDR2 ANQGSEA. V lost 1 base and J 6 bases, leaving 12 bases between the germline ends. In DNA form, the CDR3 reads TGCAGCGTTGAAGGCCAGGGAATGGATGGCTACACCTTC. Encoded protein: CSVEGQGMDGYTF.

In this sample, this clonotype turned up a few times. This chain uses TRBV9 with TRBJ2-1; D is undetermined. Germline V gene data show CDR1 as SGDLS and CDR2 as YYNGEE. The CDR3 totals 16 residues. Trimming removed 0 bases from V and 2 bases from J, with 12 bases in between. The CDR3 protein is CASSVDPRITYNEQFF. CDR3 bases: TGTGCCAGCAGCGTAGACCCCAGGATAACCTACAATGAGCAGTTCTTC.

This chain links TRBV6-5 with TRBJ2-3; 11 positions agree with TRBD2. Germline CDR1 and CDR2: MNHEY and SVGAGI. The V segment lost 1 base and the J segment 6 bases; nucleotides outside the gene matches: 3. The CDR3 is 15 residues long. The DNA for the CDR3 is TGTGCCAGCAGTTACTGGTCTAGCGGGGGGGATACGCAGTATTTT. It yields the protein CASSYWSSGGDTQYF.

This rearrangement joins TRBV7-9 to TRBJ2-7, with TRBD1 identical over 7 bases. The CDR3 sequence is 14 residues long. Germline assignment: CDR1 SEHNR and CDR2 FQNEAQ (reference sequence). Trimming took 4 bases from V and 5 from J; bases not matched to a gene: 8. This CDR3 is CASSSTQGSHEQYF. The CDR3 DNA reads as TGTGCCAGCAGCTCGACACAGGGGAGCCACGAGCAGTACTTC.

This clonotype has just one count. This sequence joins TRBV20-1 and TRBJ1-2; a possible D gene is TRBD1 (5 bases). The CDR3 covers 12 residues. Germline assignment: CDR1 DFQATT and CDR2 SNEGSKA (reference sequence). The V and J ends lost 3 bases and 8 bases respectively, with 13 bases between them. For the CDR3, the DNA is TGCAGTGCTAGTTTGGGGGGGAGCGGCTACACCTTC. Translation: CSASLGGSGYTF.

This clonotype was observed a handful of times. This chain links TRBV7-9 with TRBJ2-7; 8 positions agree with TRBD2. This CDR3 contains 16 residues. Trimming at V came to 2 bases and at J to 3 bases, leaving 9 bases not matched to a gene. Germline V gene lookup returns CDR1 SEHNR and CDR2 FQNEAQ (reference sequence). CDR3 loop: CASSLIFGTRDYEQYF. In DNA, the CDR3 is TGTGCCAGCAGCTTAATATTTGGGACTAGGGACTACGAGCAGTACTTC.

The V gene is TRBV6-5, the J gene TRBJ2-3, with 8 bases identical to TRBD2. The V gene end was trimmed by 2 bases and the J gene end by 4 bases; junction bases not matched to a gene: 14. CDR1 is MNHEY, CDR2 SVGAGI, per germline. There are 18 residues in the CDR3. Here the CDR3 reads CASSYRRVAGLVADTQYF. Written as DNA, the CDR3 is TGTGCCAGCAGTTACCGCAGAGTAGCGGGGTTGGTCGCAGATACGCAGTATTTT.

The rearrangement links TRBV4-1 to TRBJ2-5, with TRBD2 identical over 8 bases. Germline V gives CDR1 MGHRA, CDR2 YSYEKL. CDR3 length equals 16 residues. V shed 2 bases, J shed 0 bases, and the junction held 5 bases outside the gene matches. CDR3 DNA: TGCGCCAGCAGCCAATCTGGCGGGGGGAACCAAGAGACCCAGTACTTC. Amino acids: CASSQSGGGNQETQYF.